The 20 T cell receptor beta chains below were found in one sample sequenced in a study of quantifying T cell responses using KT2 cells (TCRdb year 2017). With respect to the entire study: RNA was DNase-treated and reverse transcribed with TCR alpha and beta constant-region primers, mostly using SuperScript III.

Library prep was done by UMI-ligation and nested PCR. TCRdb names Illumina MiSeq as the instrument used. A single-stranded oligonucleotide carrying the Illumina SP2 sequence and a UMI was ligated to the cDNA 3' end using T4 RNA ligase 1. PCR1 consisted of 4 cycles (98 degrees C 15 s, 69 degrees C 30 s, 72 degrees C 40 s), and for the beta primer an equimolar mix of RC1.1 and RC1.2 was used to cover TRBC1 and TRBC2. TCRdb trimmed public reads at Q25 via fastp, called clones via MiXCR and kept in-frame beta chains. One record per CDR3 amino acid sequence lists the most common genes and DNA. Recorded for this sample are 39,000 or so distinct CDR3 sequences; about 18% of them occurred a single time. The ten largest clones add up to around two fifths of the sample. Sequenced material: PBMCs spiked with cells of the T cell clone KT2. Receptors were obtained from a human donor.

The chain joins TRBV29-1 to TRBJ2-7; 7 nucleotides agree with TRBD1. CDR3 length: 13 residues. The germline CDR1 and CDR2 sequences are SQVTM and ANQGSEA. Losses at the gene ends were 1 base for V and 5 bases for J; bases not matched to a gene: 5. CDR3 nucleotide sequence: TGCAGCGTTGAAGGGGACAGCAGCGACGAGCAGTACTTC. Translated, it gives CSVEGDSSDEQYF.

This clonotype occurred a few times. V gene TRBV6-5 combines with J gene TRBJ1-1; D might be TRBD1 (5 bases). Germline values: CDR1 MNHEY, CDR2 SVGAGI. V was clipped by 2 bases and J by 4 bases, with 14 bases between them. The CDR3 totals 15 residues. The CDR3 coding sequence is TGTGCCAGCAGTTACGGACGGGGGTTCCGCACTGAAGCTTTCTTT. Protein sequence: CASSYGRGFRTEAFF.

The chain recombines TRBV5-1 with TRBJ2-3; D is ambiguous. Germline-derived CDR1 and CDR2 are SGHRS and YFSETQ. The CDR3 runs 15 residues. V was pared by 1 base and J by 0 bases, with 9 bases between. CDR3 coding DNA: TGCGCCAGCAGCTTGCGGGTAGGGAGCACAGATACGCAGTATTTT. This sequence encodes CASSLRVGSTDTQYF.

The CDR3 sequence is CASSYFIKDIQYF. Here the CDR3 DNA reads TGTGCCAGCAGTTACTTTATTAAGGACATTCAGTACTTC. This sequence joins TRBV6-2 or TRBV6-3 and TRBJ2-4; D is unresolved. Trimming stripped 1 base from V and 8 bases from J, with 9 bases between. This CDR3 contains 13 residues. From germline, CDR1 is MNHEY and CDR2 SVGEGT.

The sample holds a few counts of this clonotype. This chain connects TRBV20-1 to TRBJ1-6; D not certain. This CDR3 contains 14 residues. The V end was cut by 0 bases, the J end by 4 bases, with 7 bases between. Germline V lookup: CDR1 DFQATT, CDR2 SNEGSKA (reference sequence). CDR3 DNA sequence: TGCAGTGCTAGAGATTTGGGGTATAATTCACCCCTCCACTTT. This translates into CSARDLGYNSPLHF.

The J gene is TRBJ2-3, the V gene TRBV7-9; possible D gene TRBD1, 6 bases. V shed 5 bases and J shed 7 bases, with 13 bases lying between them. This CDR3 has 13 amino acids. The germline CDR1 and CDR2 sequences are SEHNR and FQNEAQ (reference sequence). CDR3 sequence reads: CASSLPGANTQYF. The CDR3 coding sequence is TGTGCCAGCAGCCTCCCAGGGGCAAATACGCAGTATTTT.

The chain links TRBV18 to TRBJ2-5, with D possibly being TRBD2 (5 bases). CDR3 length: 13 amino acids. Germline V gives CDR1 KGHSH, CDR2 LQKENI. Trimming pared 3 bases from V and 5 bases from J, leaving 10 bases between. The CDR3 DNA sequence: TGTGCCAGCTCACCCGGGATTGGTGAGACCCAGTACTTC. Its protein is CASSPGIGETQYF.

The chain combines TRBV20-1 with TRBJ2-1; maybe TRBD2 (6 bases). CDR3 size: 13 residues. Germline V lookup: CDR1 DFQATT, CDR2 SNEGSKA (reference sequence). Trimming left V 4 bases short and J 4 bases short, with 11 bases between. CDR3 sequence: CSAMSGGYNEQFF. In DNA form, the CDR3 reads TGCAGTGCTATGTCCGGGGGATACAATGAGCAGTTCTTC.

The chain joins TRBV20-1 to TRBJ1-4; 9 bases match TRBD1. Germline values: CDR1 DFQATT, CDR2 SNEGSKA (reference sequence). J lost 6 bases, V lost 5 bases, and 4 bases had no gene match. The CDR3 consists of 13 residues. This CDR3 reads CSALWTGDEKLFF. The CDR3 DNA sequence: TGCAGTGCTCTCTGGACAGGGGATGAAAAACTGTTTTTT.

This clonotype showed up just a few times. The chain recombines TRBV6-5 with TRBJ1-6; tentative D call: TRBD1 (5 bases). Germline CDR1 MNHEY, CDR2 SVGAGI. The CDR3 is 15 amino acids. V lost 6 bases and J lost 7, with 16 bases in between. CDR3 sequence reads: CASSPLGGRNSPLHF. In DNA, the CDR3 is TGTGCCAGCAGCCCCCTTGGGGGTCGCAATTCACCCCTCCACTTT.

Written as DNA, the CDR3 is TGTGCCAGCAGCTCCTACAGCACCATGAACACTGAAGCTTTCTTT. Translation: CASSSYSTMNTEAFF. The chain is built from TRBV7-3 and TRBJ1-1; D unresolved. Germline V gives CDR1 SGHTA, CDR2 FQGTGA. V lost 4 bases, J lost 0 bases, and 12 bases lay in between. The CDR3 has 15 amino acids.

This rearrangement joins TRBV7-9 to TRBJ2-7; 7 bases are shared with TRBD1. The CDR3 is 18 residues long. Germline V CDR1 and CDR2: SEHNR, FQNEAQ (reference sequence). Trimming at V came to 2 bases and at J to 2 bases, leaving 15 bases not matched to a gene. CDR3 nucleotides: TGTGCCAGCAGCTTACTGATTGGTGCTCCGGGACAGACCTACGAGCAGTACTTC. Translating gives CASSLLIGAPGQTYEQYF.

V gene TRBV12-3 or TRBV12-4 combines with J gene TRBJ1-2; D is perhaps TRBD1 (6 bases). Trimming took off 2 bases at V and 4 bases at J, with 11 bases between the two ends. The CDR3 runs to 14 residues. CDR3 sequence (DNA): TGTGCCAGCAGTTTACCCGGACAGCTCTATGGCTACACCTTC. The encoded protein is CASSLPGQLYGYTF.

This clonotype was seen many times. This chain uses TRBV5-4 with TRBJ2-3; D is unclear. Trimming cost V 3 bases and J 5 bases, with 7 bases left between them. Germline CDR1 is SGHNT and CDR2 is YYREEE (reference sequence). The CDR3 covers 12 residues. This CDR3 reads CASSSDGDTQYF. In nucleotides, the CDR3 is TGTGCCAGCAGCTCGGACGGAGATACGCAGTATTTT.

In this sample, this clonotype turned up a few times. The V gene is TRBV24-1, the J gene TRBJ2-5; D possibly corresponds to TRBD2 (6 bases). Trimming left V 5 bases short and J 2 bases short, with 17 bases between. Germline V lookup: CDR1 KGHDR, CDR2 SFDVKD. The CDR3 extends over 16 amino acids. The CDR3, as DNA: TGTGCCACCAGTGGAGGTGGGCGGGAACTTCAAGAGACCCAGTACTTC. Its translation: CATSGGGRELQETQYF.

This clonotype has at least ten counts. The genes are TRBV7-9 and TRBJ1-4, with D perhaps TRBD1 (5 bases). V was clipped by 0 bases and J by 6 bases, with 8 bases between them. This CDR3 has 14 residues. Per germline, CDR1 SEHNR and CDR2 FQNEAQ (reference sequence). In DNA form, the CDR3 reads TGTGCCAGCAGCTTAGCTAGGGGAGATGAAAAACTGTTTTTT. This encodes CASSLARGDEKLFF.

This clonotype was observed a few times. The CDR3 loop is CASGFTGRAETQYF. In nucleotides, the CDR3 is TGTGCCAGCGGCTTTACAGGCCGGGCGGAGACCCAGTACTTC. The V and J genes are TRBV2 and TRBJ2-5, with D perhaps TRBD1 (5 bases). The CDR3 contains 14 residues. Per the germline V gene, CDR1 is SNHLY and CDR2 is FYNNEI. V lost 8 bases and J lost 5, with 18 bases in between.

Written as DNA, the CDR3 is TGTGCCAGCAGTTACGCCGGACAGGGGGGCTATGGCTACACCTTC. This gives the protein CASSYAGQGGYGYTF. V is TRBV6-5 and J is TRBJ1-2, with 10 bases matching TRBD1. CDR1 MNHEY and CDR2 SVGAGI come from the germline V gene. V dropped 2 bases and J dropped 4; count of bases not matched to a gene: 4. This CDR3 comprises 15 residues.

There are a few counts of this clonotype. The genes are TRBV12-3 or TRBV12-4 and TRBJ1-2, with 7 positions matching TRBD1. The trim removed 6 bases at V and 4 bases at J, leaving 8 bases unmatched. The CDR3 spans 14 residues. The DNA of the CDR3 is TGTGCCAGCAGCCCAGGGCAGGGGGGCTATGGCTACACCTTC. Protein sequence: CASSPGQGGYGYTF.

This clonotype has just a few counts. V is TRBV13 and J is TRBJ2-7; D unresolved. V shed 5 bases and J shed 4 bases, with 15 bases lying between them. Germline loops: CDR1 PRHDT, CDR2 FYEKMQ (reference sequence). This CDR3 comprises 14 residues. The CDR3 spells CASSRLEDGYEQYF. CDR3 DNA: TGTGCCAGCAGCCGATTAGAGGACGGGTACGAGCAGTACTTC.